The subject of this entry is one T cell receptor beta chain. The germline CDR1 and CDR2 sequences are SGHAT and FQNNGV. Trimming cost V 5 bases and J 7 bases, with 20 bases left between them. The CDR3 runs 15 residues. The record originates from a study of CD4+ T cells in melanoma. The table came from immunoSEQ multiplex PCR; TCRdb's copy has only in-frame clones and leaves some out. The data hold some 9,600 clones, with 73% observed a single time. The TCR sequence derives from a human donor with melanoma. Sequences were obtained from cells from a culture (not recorded whether cultured in vitro). This chain links TRBV11-2 with TRBJ1-2; possibly TRBD1 for D (6 bases). The CDR3 nucleotides read TGTGCCAGCAGCGCGACAGGATTTTTCCTCGTTGGCTACACCTTC. Its translation: CASSATGFFLVGYTF.